This T cell receptor beta chain was obtained from a study of shared clonotypes between healthy human individuals. Whole-study findings and limits: Larger estimated richness was generally recorded for naive subsets relative to memory subsets. Among donors, clonotype sharing was expected to be affected by sequencing depth. Incompleteness in sorted-subset sequencing, despite large depth, was shown by rarefaction.

Note on this clone: The antigen is undetermined.

The donors were all Caucasian adults (living in Nashville, Tennessee). Profiled with immunoSEQ multiplex PCR; TCRdb holds only in-frame clones, not every one. The repertoire holds millions of clones, with roughly 94% as singletons. This CDR3 has 16 residues. The V end lost 2 bases, the J end lost 7 bases, and 16 bases lay between the germline ends. Germline CDR1 and CDR2: SGHDT and YYEEEE. The sequence was obtained from a man younger than 35 in good health. Specimen: naive CD4+ T cells sorted from blood. Noted subset: CD45RA+ positively selected. The V and J genes are TRBV5-6 and TRBJ1-6, with D tentatively TRBD1 (6 bases). In nucleotides, the CDR3 is TGTGCCAGCAGCTTAGGCCCTGGGGGGCACAATTCACCCCTCCACTTT. It is translated as CASSLGPGGHNSPLHF. Drawing the rest from reference TRBV5-6 and TRBJ1-6, the complete variable domain is DAGVTQSPTHLIKTRGQQVTLRCSPKSGHDTVSWYQQALGQGPQFIFQYYEEEERQRGNFPDRFSGHQFPNYSSELNVNALLLGDSALYLCASSLGPGGHNSPLHFGNGTRLTVT.